This record looks at one T cell receptor (beta chain) sequence and its context. CD45RO-negative, CCR7-selected cells formed the naive CD8 fraction, which excluded terminally differentiated effector memory CD45RA+ cells. TCRdb's table, derived via immunoSEQ multiplex PCR, lists solely in-frame clones and lacks some. The sample lists hundreds of thousands of clones, roughly 96% occurring once. The sample comes from a study of shared clonotypes between healthy human individuals. Study summary: Each donor contributed plates that comprised three CD4 naive, three CD4 memory, two CD8 naive and one CD8 memory.

The specimen was naive CD8+ T cells sorted from blood. The receptor was derived from a woman younger than 45 in good health.

In DNA form, the CDR3 reads TGCAGCGTTGTTGTTGGCGGGAGGGGCAATGAGCAGTTCTTC. Protein sequence: CSVVVGGRGNEQFF. The chain has TRBV29-1 and TRBJ2-1; TRBD2 matches 9 bases. The CDR3 is 14 residues long. Germline-derived CDR1 and CDR2 are SQVTM and ANQGSEA. V was clipped by 4 bases and J by 6 bases; unmatched bases: 7.